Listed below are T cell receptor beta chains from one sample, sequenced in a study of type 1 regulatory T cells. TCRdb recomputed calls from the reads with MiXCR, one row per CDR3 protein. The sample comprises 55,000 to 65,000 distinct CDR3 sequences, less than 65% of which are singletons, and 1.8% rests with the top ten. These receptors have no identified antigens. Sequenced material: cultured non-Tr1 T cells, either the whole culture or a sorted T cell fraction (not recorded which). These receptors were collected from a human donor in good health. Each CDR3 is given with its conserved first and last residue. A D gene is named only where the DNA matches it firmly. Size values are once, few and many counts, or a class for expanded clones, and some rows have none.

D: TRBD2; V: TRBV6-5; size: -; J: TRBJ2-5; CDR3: CASSTGTSGRILRETQYF; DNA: TGTGCCAGCAGTACCGGGACTAGCGGGAGAATTCTGCGAGAGACCCAGTACTTC
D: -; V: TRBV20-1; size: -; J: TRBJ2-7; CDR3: CSARSFDEQYF; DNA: TGCAGTGCTAGGAGCTTCGACGAGCAGTACTTC
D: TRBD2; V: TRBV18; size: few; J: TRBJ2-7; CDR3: CASSPGRYEQYF; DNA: TGTGCCAGCTCACCCGGGAGGTACGAGCAGTACTTC
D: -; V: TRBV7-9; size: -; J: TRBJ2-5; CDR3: CASSYETGRGEETQYF; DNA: TGTGCCAGCAGCTACGAAACGGGCAGGGGTGAAGAGACCCAGTACTTC
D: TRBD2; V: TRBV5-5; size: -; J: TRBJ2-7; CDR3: CASTGLAGNIYEQYF; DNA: TGTGCCAGCACAGGGCTAGCGGGAAATATCTACGAGCAGTACTTC
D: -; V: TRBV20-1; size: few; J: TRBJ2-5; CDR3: CSAPGRDEETQYF; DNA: TGCAGTGCCCCGGGGCGGGATGAGGAGACCCAGTACTTC
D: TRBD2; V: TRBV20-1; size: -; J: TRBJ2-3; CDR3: CSPTASGSTDTQYF; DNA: TGCAGTCCAACGGCTAGCGGGAGCACAGATACGCAGTATTTT
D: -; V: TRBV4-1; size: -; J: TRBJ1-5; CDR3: CASSQVSVGNQPQHF; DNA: TGCGCCAGCAGCCAAGTGTCGGTGGGCAATCAGCCCCAGCATTTT
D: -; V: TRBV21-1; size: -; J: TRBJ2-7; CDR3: CASSKGWPGIFYEQYF; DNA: TGTGCCAGCAGCAAAGGATGGCCAGGGATTTTCTACGAGCAGTACTTC
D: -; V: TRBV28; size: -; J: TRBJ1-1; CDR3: CASMLLPYRARGTEAFF; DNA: TGTGCCAGCATGCTTTTGCCGTACAGGGCACGGGGCACTGAAGCTTTCTTT
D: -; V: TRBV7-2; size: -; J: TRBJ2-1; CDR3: CASSLFNEQFF; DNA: TGTGCCAGCAGCCTCTTCAATGAGCAGTTCTTC
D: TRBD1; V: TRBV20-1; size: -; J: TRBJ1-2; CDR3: CSADPGGYGYTF; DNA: TGCAGTGCTGATCCAGGGGGCTATGGCTACACCTTC
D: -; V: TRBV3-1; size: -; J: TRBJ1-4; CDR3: CASSPVDTEKLFF; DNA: TGTGCCAGCAGCCCGGTGGATACCGAAAAACTGTTTTTT
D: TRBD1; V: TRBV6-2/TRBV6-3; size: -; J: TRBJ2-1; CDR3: CASTLGQARSEQFF; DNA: TGTGCCAGCACTTTAGGACAGGCTCGATCTGAGCAGTTCTTC
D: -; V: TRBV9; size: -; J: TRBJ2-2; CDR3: CASSPGGGSAGELFF; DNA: TGTGCCAGCAGCCCAGGGGGCGGGAGTGCCGGGGAGCTGTTTTTT
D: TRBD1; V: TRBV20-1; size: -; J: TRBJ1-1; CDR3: CSASSDRENTEAFF; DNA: TGCAGTGCTAGTTCCGACAGGGAAAACACTGAAGCTTTCTTT
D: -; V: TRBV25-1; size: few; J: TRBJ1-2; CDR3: CASSVARATEDYGYTF; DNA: TGTGCCAGCAGTGTGGCCCGTGCGACAGAGGACTATGGCTACACCTTC
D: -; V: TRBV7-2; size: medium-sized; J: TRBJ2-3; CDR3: CASSFTGHTDTQYF; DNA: TGTGCCAGCAGCTTCACAGGACACACAGATACGCAGTATTTT
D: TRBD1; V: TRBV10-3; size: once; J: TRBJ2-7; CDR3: CAITGTGDDEQYF; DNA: TGTGCCATCACCGGGACAGGGGATGACGAGCAGTACTTC
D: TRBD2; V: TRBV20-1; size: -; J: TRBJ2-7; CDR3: CSATTSGAYEQYF; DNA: TGCAGTGCTACGACTAGCGGGGCCTACGAGCAGTACTTC